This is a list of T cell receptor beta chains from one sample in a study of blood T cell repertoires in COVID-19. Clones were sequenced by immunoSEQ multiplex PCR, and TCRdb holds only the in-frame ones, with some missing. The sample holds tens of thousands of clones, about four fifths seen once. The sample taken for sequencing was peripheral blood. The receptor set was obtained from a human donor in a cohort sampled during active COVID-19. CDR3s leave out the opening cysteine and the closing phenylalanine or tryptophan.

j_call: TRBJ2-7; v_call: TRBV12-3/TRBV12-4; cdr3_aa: ASSLEQGARLD
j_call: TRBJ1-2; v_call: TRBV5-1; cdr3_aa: ASSFGGGATNYGYT
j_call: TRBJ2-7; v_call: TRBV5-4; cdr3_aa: ASSLINRESYEQY
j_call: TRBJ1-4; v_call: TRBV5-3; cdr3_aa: ARSLAPDRDEKLF
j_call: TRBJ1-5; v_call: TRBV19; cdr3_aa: ASSILQGSNQPQH
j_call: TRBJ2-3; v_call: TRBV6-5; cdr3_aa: ASSLLAGGTDTQY
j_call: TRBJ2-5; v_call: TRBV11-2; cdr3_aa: ASSSGTLETQY
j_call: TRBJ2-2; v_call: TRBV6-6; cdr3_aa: ASSTANTGELF
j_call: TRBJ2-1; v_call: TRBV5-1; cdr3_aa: ASSLGRGGHSNEQF
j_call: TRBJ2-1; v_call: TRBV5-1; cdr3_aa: ASSLGDSYNEQF
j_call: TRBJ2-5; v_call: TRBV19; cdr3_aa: ASSMARLQETQY
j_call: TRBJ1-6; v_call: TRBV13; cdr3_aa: ASSLGVYRGNSPLH
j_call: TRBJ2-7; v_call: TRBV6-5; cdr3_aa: ATKKLSENYEQY
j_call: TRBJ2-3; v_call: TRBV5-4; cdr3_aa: ASSSGLAGGLTDTQY
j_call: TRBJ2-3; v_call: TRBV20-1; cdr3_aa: SASRRDSGTDTQY
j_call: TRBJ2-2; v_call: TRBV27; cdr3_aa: ASSSRDRVGELF
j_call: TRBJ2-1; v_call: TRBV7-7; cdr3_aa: ASSLSVGTSYNEQF
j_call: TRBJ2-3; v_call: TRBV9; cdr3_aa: ASSVVSGAGITQY
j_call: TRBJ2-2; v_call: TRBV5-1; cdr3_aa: ASRDLPTNTGELF
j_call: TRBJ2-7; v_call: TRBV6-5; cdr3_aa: ASLRTTGSGEQY
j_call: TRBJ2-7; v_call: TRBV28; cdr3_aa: ASSLYPSEQY
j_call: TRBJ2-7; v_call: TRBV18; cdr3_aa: ASSPPGGSSYEQY
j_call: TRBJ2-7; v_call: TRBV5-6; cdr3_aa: ASSLKGAGPREY
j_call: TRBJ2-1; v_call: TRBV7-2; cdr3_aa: ASSLRFPGLGKGDEQF
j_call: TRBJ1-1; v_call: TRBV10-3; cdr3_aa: AISVKGESTEAF
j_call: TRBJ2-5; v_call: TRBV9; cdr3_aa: ASSVGGAWETQY
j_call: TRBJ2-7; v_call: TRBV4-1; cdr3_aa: ASSRAGSGGNPYEQY
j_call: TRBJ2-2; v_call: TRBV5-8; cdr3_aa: ASSYDRSLTGELF
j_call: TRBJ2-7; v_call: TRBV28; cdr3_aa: ASSSTGEDEQY
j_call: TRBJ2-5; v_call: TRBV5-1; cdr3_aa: ASSPAGGPQETQY
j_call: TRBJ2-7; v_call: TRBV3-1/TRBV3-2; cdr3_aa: ASSETGLSYEQY
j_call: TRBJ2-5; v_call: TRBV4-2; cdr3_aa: ASSPYITPLETQY
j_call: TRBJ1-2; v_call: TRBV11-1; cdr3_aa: ASSSRLGNYGYT
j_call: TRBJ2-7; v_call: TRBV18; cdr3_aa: ASSPPAGPPREQY
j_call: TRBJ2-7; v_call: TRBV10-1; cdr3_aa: ASSPGQASYEQY
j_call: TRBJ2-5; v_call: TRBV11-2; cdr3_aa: ASSFSPILQGH
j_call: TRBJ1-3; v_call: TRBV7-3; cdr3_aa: ASSLNPGMSGNTIY
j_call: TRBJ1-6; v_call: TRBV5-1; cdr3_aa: ASSLGDRGSPLH
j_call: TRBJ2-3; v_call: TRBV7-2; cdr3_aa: ASSPGLNTDTQY
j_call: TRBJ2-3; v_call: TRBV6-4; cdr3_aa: ASRRTSGNTDTQY
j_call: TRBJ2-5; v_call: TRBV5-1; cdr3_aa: ASTLAGKETQY
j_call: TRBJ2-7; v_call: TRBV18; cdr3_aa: ASSLLGGTYEQY
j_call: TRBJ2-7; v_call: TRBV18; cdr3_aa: ASSPWAGATYEQY
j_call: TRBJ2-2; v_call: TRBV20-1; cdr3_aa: SASNRNTGELF
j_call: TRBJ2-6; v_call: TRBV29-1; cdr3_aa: SVVWASGNLGANVLT
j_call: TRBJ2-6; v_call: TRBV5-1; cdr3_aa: ASSLGERSSGANVLT
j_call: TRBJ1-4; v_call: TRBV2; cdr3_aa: ASSGTGPGGGKLF
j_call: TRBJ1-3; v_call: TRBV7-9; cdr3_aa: ASSFFGRIGRSGNTIY
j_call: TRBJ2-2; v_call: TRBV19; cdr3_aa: ASISVNTGELF
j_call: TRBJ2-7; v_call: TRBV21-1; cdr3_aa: ASSKGATSGRTPYEQY
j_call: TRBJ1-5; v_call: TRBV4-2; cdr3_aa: ASSQDLSQPQH
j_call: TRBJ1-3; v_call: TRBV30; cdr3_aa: AWSGNSGNTIY
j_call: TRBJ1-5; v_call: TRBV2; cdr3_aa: ASSAGQGWFDQPQH
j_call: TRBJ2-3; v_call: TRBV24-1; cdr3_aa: ATSDYRGGGDTQY
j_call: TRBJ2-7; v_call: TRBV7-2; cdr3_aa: ASSLIFGNNYEQY
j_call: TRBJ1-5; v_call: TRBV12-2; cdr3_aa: ASRFDISNQPQH
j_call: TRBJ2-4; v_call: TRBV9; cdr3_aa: ASSTTGTGSNIQY
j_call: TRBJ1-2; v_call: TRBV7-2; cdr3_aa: ASSDGITGARGYT
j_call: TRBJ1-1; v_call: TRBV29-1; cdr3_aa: SVDLEGNTEAF